This T cell receptor (beta chain) derives from a study of cytomegalovirus exposure and HLA in healthy donors. Findings of the study overall: The study designated fewer than 200 TCR beta chains cytomegalovirus-associated. The likely origin of a cluster of highly shared sequence variants was a sequencing artifact. It was in a later analysis that TCR association rates were seen to vary by HLA locus, highest for DRB1 and lowest for HLA-C. In vitro, a few CMV-associated chains proved specific for CMV antigens.

Note on this clone: Its antigen is as yet unknown.

The primer mix had 60 Vbeta and 13 Jbeta primers. Assay: immunoSEQ multiplex PCR; the TCRdb copy retains only in-frame clones and omits some. The sample has approximately 150,000 clones, about four fifths seen once. This receptor was obtained from a male donor in good health and CMV-seronegative. The sequenced sample consisted of PBMCs.

The CDR3 DNA sequence: TGTGCCAGCAGCTTTGGGGACAGGGTTTTCGGCTACACCTTC. Its protein is CASSFGDRVFGYTF. The V gene is TRBV5-6, the J gene TRBJ1-2; 9 bases are shared with TRBD1. V was clipped by 2 bases and J by 8 bases; unmatched bases: 7. The CDR3 has 14 residues. The germline CDR1 and CDR2 sequences are SGHDT and YYEEEE.